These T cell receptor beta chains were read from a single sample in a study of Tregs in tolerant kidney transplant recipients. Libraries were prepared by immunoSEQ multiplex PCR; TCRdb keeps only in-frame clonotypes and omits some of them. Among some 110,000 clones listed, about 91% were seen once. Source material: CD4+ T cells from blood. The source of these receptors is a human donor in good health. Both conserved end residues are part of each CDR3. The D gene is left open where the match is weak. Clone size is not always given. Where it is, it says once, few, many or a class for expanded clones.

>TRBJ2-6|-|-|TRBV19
CASSYRSSGANVLTF
TGTGCCAGTAGCTATAGGAGCTCTGGGGCCAACGTCCTGACTTTC
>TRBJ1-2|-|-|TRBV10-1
CASSEGQNYGYTF
TGCGCCAGCAGTGAGGGGCAGAACTATGGCTACACCTTC
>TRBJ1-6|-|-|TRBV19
CASSGPPGGFNSPLHF
TGTGCCAGTAGTGGCCCGCCCGGGGGGTTTAATTCACCCCTCCACTTT
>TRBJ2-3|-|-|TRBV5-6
CASSTATDTQYF
TGTGCCAGCAGCACTGCCACAGATACGCAGTATTTT
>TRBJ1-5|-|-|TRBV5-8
CASSLLWGNQPQHF
TGTGCCAGCAGCTTGCTCTGGGGGAATCAGCCCCAGCATTTT
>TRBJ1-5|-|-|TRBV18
CASSEYRDQPQHF
TGTGCCAGCTCCGAATACAGGGATCAGCCCCAGCATTTT
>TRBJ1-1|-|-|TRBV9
CASSPFSGATEAFF
TGTGCCAGCAGCCCCTTTTCCGGGGCGACTGAAGCTTTCTTT
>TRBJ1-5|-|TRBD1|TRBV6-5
CASSNRQGGQPQHF
TGTGCCAGCAGCAACCGACAGGGAGGTCAGCCCCAGCATTTT
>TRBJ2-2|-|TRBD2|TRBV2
CASSEVPSGTGELFF
TGTGCCAGCAGTGAAGTTCCTAGCGGGACGGGGGAGCTGTTTTTT
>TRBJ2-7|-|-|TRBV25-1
CASSDPGYEQYF
TGTGCCAGCAGTGACCCGGGGTACGAGCAGTACTTC
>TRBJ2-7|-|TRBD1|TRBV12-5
CASGFLLQGAPYEQYF
TGTGCTAGTGGTTTTTTACTCCAGGGGGCCCCCTACGAGCAGTACTTC
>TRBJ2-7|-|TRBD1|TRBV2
CASSRQGDEQYF
TGTGCCAGCAGTAGACAGGGAGACGAGCAGTACTTC
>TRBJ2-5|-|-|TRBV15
CATRWGGSTLETQYF
TGTGCCACCAGGTGGGGGGGCTCAACACTAGAGACCCAGTACTTC
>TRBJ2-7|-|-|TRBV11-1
CASGNAAPYEQYF
TGTGCCAGTGGTAATGCAGCGCCCTACGAGCAGTACTTC
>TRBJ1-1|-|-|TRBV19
CASSLPGLRVGFSEAFF
TGTGCCAGTAGCCTCCCGGGACTCCGGGTAGGTTTCTCTGAAGCTTTCTTT
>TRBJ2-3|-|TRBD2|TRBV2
CASSAQLLAGVADTQYF
TGTGCCAGCAGTGCCCAATTACTAGCGGGAGTTGCAGATACGCAGTATTTT
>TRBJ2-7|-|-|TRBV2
CASSALAYEQYF
TGTGCCAGCAGTGCTCTAGCCTACGAGCAGTACTTC
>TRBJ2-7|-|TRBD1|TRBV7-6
CASSLRSLPLDRAKIYEQYF
TGTGCCAGCAGCTTAAGGTCCCTACCTCTAGACAGGGCCAAGATCTACGAGCAGTACTTC
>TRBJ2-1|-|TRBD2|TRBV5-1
CASSVDSRVRGDEQFF
TGCGCCAGCAGCGTAGACTCCCGCGTGCGGGGGGATGAGCAGTTCTTC
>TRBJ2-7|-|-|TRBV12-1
CASSATGTSGRFTTAYEQYF
TGTGCCAGCAGCGCGACCGGGACTAGCGGGAGGTTTACGACCGCCTACGAGCAGTACTTC
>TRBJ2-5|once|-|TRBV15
CATSRDWKGLWTQYF
TGTGCCACCAGCAGAGATTGGAAGGGGTTGTGGACCCAGTACTTC
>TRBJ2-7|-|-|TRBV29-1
CSVGGTFYEQYF
TGCAGCGTGGGTGGGACCTTCTACGAGCAGTACTTC
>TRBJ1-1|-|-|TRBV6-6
CASSGTAEAFF
TGTGCCAGCAGTGGGACTGCGGAAGCTTTCTTT
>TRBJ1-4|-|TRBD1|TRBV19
CASSPGGGVTNEKLFF
TGTGCCAGTAGTCCAGGGGGCGGGGTAACTAATGAAAAACTGTTTTTT
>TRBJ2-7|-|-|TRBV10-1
CASSEPNREQYF
TGCGCCAGCAGTGAACCAAACCGTGAGCAGTACTTC
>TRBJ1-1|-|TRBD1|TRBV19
CASSIGDRGPAEAFF
TGTGCCAGTAGTATAGGAGACAGGGGGCCGGCTGAAGCTTTCTTT
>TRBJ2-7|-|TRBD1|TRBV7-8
CASNLKGAGGSYEQYF
TGTGCCAGCAATCTAAAAGGCGCAGGGGGATCCTACGAGCAGTACTTC
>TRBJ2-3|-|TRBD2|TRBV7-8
CASTSGGTTDTQYF
TGTGCCAGTACTAGCGGGGGGACCACAGATACGCAGTATTTT
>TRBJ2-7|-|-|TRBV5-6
CASSLMGAEMVYEQYF
TGTGCCAGCAGCTTGATGGGGGCGGAAATGGTCTACGAGCAGTACTTC
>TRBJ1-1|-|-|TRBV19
CASNPRQTNTEAFF
TGTGCCAGTAACCCCAGACAGACTAACACTGAAGCTTTCTTT
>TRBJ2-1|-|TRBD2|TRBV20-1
CSAGPGLAQFF
TGCAGTGCTGGACCGGGACTAGCGCAGTTCTTC
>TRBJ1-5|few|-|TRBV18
CASSPIGADNSNQPQHF
TGTGCCAGCTCACCAATAGGGGCAGATAATAGCAATCAGCCCCAGCATTTT
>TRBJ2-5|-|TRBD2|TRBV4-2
CASSQEGTSGRGETQYF
TGTGCCAGCAGCCAAGAGGGGACTAGCGGGAGAGGGGAGACCCAGTACTTC
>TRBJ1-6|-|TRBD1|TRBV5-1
CASSLDRVSPLHF
TGCGCCAGCAGCCTGGACAGGGTTTCACCCCTCCACTTT
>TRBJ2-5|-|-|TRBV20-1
CSATHPGTQYF
TGCAGTGCTACCCATCCAGGGACCCAGTACTTC
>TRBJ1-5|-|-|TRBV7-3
CASSPGVNQPQHF
TGTGCCAGCAGCCCTGGGGTCAATCAGCCCCAGCATTTT
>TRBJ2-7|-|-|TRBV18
CASSPGSYYEQYF
TGTGCCAGCTCACCAGGGAGTTACTACGAGCAGTACTTC
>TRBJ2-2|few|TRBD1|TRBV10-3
CAISGGDRGLAGELFF
TGTGCCATCAGTGGAGGGGACAGGGGGCTTGCCGGGGAGCTGTTTTTT
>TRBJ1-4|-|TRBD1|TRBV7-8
CASSELNRGQREKLFF
TGTGCCAGCAGCGAACTTAACAGGGGGCAGAGGGAAAAACTGTTTTTT
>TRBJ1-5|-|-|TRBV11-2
CASRGGGGQPQHF
TGTGCCAGCAGGGGCGGGGGTGGCCAGCCCCAGCATTTT
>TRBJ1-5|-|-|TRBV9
CASSVGENQPQHF
TGTGCCAGCAGCGTAGGGGAAAATCAGCCCCAGCATTTT
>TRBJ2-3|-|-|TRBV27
CASSYGGTDTQYF
TGTGCCAGCAGCTACGGGGGCACAGATACGCAGTATTTT
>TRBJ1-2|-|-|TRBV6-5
CASSYSNLGLSGYTF
TGTGCCAGCAGTTACTCGAATCTAGGGTTATCCGGCTACACCTTC
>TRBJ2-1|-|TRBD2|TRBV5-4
CASSPWTSPYNEQFF
TGTGCCAGCAGCCCATGGACTAGCCCCTACAATGAGCAGTTCTTC
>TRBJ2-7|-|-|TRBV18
CASSPPGWNEQYF
TGTGCCAGCTCACCACCGGGCTGGAACGAGCAGTACTTC
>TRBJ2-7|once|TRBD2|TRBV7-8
CASSSGLALVEQYF
TGTGCCAGCAGCTCGGGACTAGCGCTGGTCGAGCAGTACTTC
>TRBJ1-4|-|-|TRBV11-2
CASSWTASNEKLFF
TGTGCCAGCAGCTGGACAGCGTCTAATGAAAAACTGTTTTTT
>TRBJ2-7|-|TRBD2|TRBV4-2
CASSQGTSAYEQYF
TGTGCCAGCAGTCAGGGGACTAGTGCCTACGAGCAGTACTTC
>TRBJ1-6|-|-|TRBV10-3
CAISESKTGSYNSPLHF
TGTGCCATCAGTGAGTCGAAGACAGGATCCTATAATTCACCCCTCCACTTT
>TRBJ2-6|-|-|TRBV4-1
CASSQVPDSGANVLTF
TGCGCCAGCAGCCAAGTTCCGGACTCTGGGGCCAACGTCCTGACTTTC
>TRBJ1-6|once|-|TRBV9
CASSAGIGSPLHF
TGTGCCAGCAGCGCCGGTATTGGCTCACCCCTCCACTTT
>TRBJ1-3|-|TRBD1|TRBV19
CASRPGQAFGNTIYF
TGTGCCAGTAGACCCGGACAGGCGTTCGGAAACACCATATATTTT
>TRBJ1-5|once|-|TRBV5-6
CASSLSLLNQPQHF
TGTGCCAGCAGCTTGTCCTTATTGAATCAGCCCCAGCATTTT